This T cell receptor (beta chain) was sequenced in a study of technical replicates of blood from a few donors. The method was immunoSEQ multiplex PCR; TCRdb's version includes in-frame clones alone and lacks a portion of them. The sample has around 100,000 clones, around 96% seen once; the top ten hold 0.36%. CDR1 and CDR2 from the germline V gene are SEHNR and FQNEAQ (reference sequence). CDR3 length: 17 amino acids. J lost 1 base, V lost 5 bases, and 12 bases had no gene match. The source of this sequence is a human donor in good health. The material sequenced was T cells isolated from PBMCs. The rearrangement links TRBV7-9 to TRBJ1-2; 8 bases are shared with TRBD1. In DNA, the CDR3 is TGTGCCAGCAGCCCGTATAGGACAGGGCAAGATAACTATGGCTACACCTTC. Encoded protein: CASSPYRTGQDNYGYTF.